The clone carrying this T cell receptor beta chain was seen repeatedly, ten times or more. Its antigen is undetermined. The sample originates from a study of beta chain features in type 1 diabetes. Study conclusions and caveats: There was a moderate but significant shortening of TCRB CDR3s in all four CD4+ subsets of Type 1 diabetes patients.

V lost 6 bases to trimming and J lost 3 bases, with 7 bases between them. The CDR3 sequence is 11 residues long. Germline assignment: CDR1 SQVTM and CDR2 ANQGSEA. The authors obtained over 95% purity in all sorted populations. Since all of the isolated RNA was reverse transcribed, expressed TCRB transcripts were what got sequenced. Profiling relied on immunoSEQ multiplex PCR, and the TCRdb table lists in-frame clones only, not all of them. The sample lists about 160,000 clones; around 8.6% were seen once. Material: central memory CD4+ T cells from blood. This TCR was recovered from a woman aged 18 to 35 with type 1 diabetes. The chain combines TRBV29-1 with TRBJ2-3; D unresolved. In DNA, the CDR3 is TGCAGCGTGGAACATACAGATACGCAGTATTTT. Its translation is CSVEHTDTQYF.